This T cell receptor (beta chain) was identified in a study of cytomegalovirus exposure and HLA in healthy donors. Overall study results and limits: Specificity for CMV antigens was confirmed in vitro for three of the CMV-associated chains. The availability of immune exposure information extended only to CMV serostatus. The dataset shows that most TCR sequences were rare, while some public TCRs occurred in many donors.

Primers for the PCR totalled 60 Vbeta and 13 Jbeta. TCRdb's table, derived via immunoSEQ multiplex PCR, lists solely in-frame clones and lacks some. The data hold about 160,000 clones, with around 84% observed a single time. The CDR3 covers 14 residues. Germline-derived CDR1 and CDR2 are SEHNR and FQNEAQ (reference sequence). V gave up 1 base and J gave up 0 bases, with 6 bases separating them. This clone was detected a few times. Its antigen is unidentified. The receptor was derived from a young man in good health and CMV-seronegative. Sequences were obtained from PBMCs. The chain carries TRBV7-9 and TRBJ1-1; D uncertain. The DNA for the CDR3 is TGTGCCAGCAGCTTAGACAGATTGAACACTGAAGCTTTCTTT. This gives the protein CASSLDRLNTEAFF.